The source of this TCR beta chain is a study of cytomegalovirus exposure and HLA in healthy donors. The study, taken as a whole, reports: Reported results showed that the classifier diagnosed cytomegalovirus status with high specificity and sensitivity. Within the approximately 130 validation repertoires, first-cohort TCR clusters tended to co-occur, according to a later analysis.

This table comes from immunoSEQ multiplex PCR, and its TCRdb copy is limited to in-frame clones, with some not included. Counted here are about 73,000 clones, around 96% occurring once; the ten biggest clones make up approximately 3.4%. Comment on this clone: Its specificity is unknown.

The germline V and J ends were trimmed by 8 bases and 7 bases, with 12 bases remaining between them. Germline V gene lookup returns CDR1 SQVTM and CDR2 ANQGSEA. This CDR3 contains 11 residues. This clonotype originated in a man between 18 and 29 years old in good health and CMV-seronegative. The sequencing sample was made of PBMCs. This rearrangement joins TRBV29-1 to TRBJ2-1; tentatively, D is TRBD2 (5 bases). CDR3 region: CSIGLENEQFF. CDR3 in DNA: TGCAGCATTGGACTGGAGAATGAGCAGTTCTTC.